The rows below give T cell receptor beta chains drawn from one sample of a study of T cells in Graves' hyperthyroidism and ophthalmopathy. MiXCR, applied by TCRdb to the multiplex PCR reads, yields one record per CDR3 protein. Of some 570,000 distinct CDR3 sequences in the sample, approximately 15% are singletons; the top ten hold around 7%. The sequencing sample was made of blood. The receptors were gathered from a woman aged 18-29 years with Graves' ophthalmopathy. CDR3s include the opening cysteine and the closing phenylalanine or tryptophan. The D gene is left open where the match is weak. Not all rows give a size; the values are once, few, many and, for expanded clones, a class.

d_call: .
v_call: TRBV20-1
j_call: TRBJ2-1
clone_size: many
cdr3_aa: CSASKVLAGNEQFF
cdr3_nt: TGCAGTGCTAGCAAGGTCTTGGCGGGGAATGAGCAGTTCTTC

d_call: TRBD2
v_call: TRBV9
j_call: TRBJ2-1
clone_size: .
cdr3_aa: CASSVVAAGSVDNEQFF
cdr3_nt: TGTGCCAGCAGCGTAGTTGCAGCGGGAAGCGTCGACAATGAGCAGTTCTTC

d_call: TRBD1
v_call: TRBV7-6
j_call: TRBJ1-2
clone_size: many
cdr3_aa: CASSPGGEVASGYTF
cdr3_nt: TGTGCCAGCAGCCCAGGGGGTGAGGTAGCCTCTGGCTACACCTTC

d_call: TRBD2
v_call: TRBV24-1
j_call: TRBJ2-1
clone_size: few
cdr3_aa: CATSVSRTSGRSPYNEQFF
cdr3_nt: TGTGCCACCAGTGTTTCCCGGACTAGCGGGAGATCCCCTTACAATGAGCAGTTCTTC

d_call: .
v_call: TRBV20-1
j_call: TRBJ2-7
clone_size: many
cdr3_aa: CSARDQNRTYYEQYF
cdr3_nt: TGCAGTGCTAGAGATCAGAATCGGACCTACTACGAGCAGTACTTC

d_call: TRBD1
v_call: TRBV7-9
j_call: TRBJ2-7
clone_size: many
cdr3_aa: CASTFRTGVYEQYF
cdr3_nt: TGTGCCAGCACCTTCCGGACAGGAGTCTACGAGCAGTACTTC

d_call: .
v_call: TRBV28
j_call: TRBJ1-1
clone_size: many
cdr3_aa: CASSFSLGTTNTEAFF
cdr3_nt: TGTGCCAGCAGTTTCTCCCTAGGCACGACGAACACTGAAGCTTTCTTT

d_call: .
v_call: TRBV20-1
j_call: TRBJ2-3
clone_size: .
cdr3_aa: CSAGLNTDTQYF
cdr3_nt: TGCAGTGCCGGACTGAACACAGATACGCAGTATTTT

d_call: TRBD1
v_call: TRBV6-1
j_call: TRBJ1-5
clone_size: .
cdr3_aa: CASRTGFDQPQHF
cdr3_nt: TGTGCCAGCAGGACAGGGTTCGATCAGCCCCAGCATTTT

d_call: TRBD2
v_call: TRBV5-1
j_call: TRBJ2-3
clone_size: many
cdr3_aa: CASSARLAGGLEYTQYF
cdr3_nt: TGCGCCAGCAGCGCCAGACTAGCGGGAGGGCTCGAGTATACGCAGTATTTT

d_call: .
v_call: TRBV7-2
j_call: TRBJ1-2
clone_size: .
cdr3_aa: CASSLGVNNYGYTF
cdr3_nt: TGTGCCAGCAGCTTAGGGGTCAATAACTATGGCTACACCTTC

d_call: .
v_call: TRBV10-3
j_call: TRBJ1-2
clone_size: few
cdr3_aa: CAISESEVDARRDGYTF
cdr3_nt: TGTGCCATCAGTGAGTCTGAAGTGGACGCCCGAAGGGATGGCTACACCTTC

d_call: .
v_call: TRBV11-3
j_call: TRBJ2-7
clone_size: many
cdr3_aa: CASSFDYNEQYF
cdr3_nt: TGTGCCAGCAGCTTCGACTATAACGAGCAGTACTTC

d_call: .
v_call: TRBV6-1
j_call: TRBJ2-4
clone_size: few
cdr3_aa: CASSELAWFQYF
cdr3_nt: TGTGCCAGCAGTGAGCTAGCCTGGTTTCAGTACTTC

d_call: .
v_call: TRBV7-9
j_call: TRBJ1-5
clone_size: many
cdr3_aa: CASSLGTFSNQPQHF
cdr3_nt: TGTGCCAGCAGCTTAGGCACCTTTAGCAATCAGCCCCAGCATTTT

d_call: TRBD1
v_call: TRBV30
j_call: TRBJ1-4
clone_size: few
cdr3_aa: CAWRDMTGDEKLFF
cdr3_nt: TGTGCCTGGAGAGATATGACAGGGGACGAAAAACTGTTTTTT